The 26 T cell receptor beta chains below were found in one sample sequenced in a study of beta chain features in type 1 diabetes. Expressed TCRB transcripts were sequenced because the entire RNA isolate underwent reverse transcription. The assay was immunoSEQ multiplex PCR, and TCRdb's table has in-frame clones only and misses some. The data contain some 900,000 clones, roughly a sixth of them seen just once; the ten biggest clones take up 0.02% to 0.03%. The material sequenced was naive CD4+ T cells from blood. Receptors were obtained from a woman aged 18-29 years in good health.

The CDR3, as DNA: TGTGCCACCGAACAGAGACCTGGAAACACCATATATTTT. This sequence encodes CATEQRPGNTIYF. The gene calls are TRBV28 and TRBJ1-3, with unresolved D. Germline assignment: CDR1 MDHEN and CDR2 SYDVKM. The ends were cut back, 10 bases at V and 2 bases at J, with 12 bases in the middle. The length of the CDR3 is 13 residues.

The V call is TRBV7-6, the J call TRBJ1-4; D is ambiguous. There are 15 residues in the CDR3. Looked up from germline, CDR1 is SGHVS and CDR2 is FNYEAQ. The V gene lost 2 bases and the J gene lost 8 bases, with 15 bases spanning the gap. Here the CDR3 DNA reads TGTGCCAGCAGCTTATCGGGCAGGTTTGGGGAAAAACTGTTTTTT. It specifies CASSLSGRFGEKLFF.

This clone occurred a few times. V gene TRBV28 combines with J gene TRBJ2-3, with TRBD2 matching over 7 bases. The CDR3 loop spans 15 amino acids. V trimming: 5 bases; J trimming: 4 bases; junction bases outside the gene matches: 9. Germline loops: CDR1 MDHEN, CDR2 SYDVKM. The CDR3 sequence: CASSPTSGTPDTQYF. CDR3 sequence (DNA): TGTGCCAGCAGTCCGACGAGCGGGACCCCAGATACGCAGTATTTT.

The V gene is TRBV6-6, the J gene TRBJ1-1; D gene ambiguous. The CDR3 is 12 amino acids. Germline CDR1 is MNHNY and CDR2 is SVGAGI (reference sequence). V was trimmed by 2 bases and J by 7 bases, leaving 8 bases between them. The chain's CDR3 is CASSYDGLEAFF. CDR3 coding DNA: TGTGCCAGCAGTTACGACGGTCTTGAAGCTTTCTTT.

This chain connects TRBV5-4 to TRBJ1-2, with no clear D. This CDR3 is built from 14 residues. The ends were cut back, 4 bases at V and 4 bases at J, with 14 bases in the middle. Germline CDR1 is SGHNT and CDR2 is YYREEE (reference sequence). Here the CDR3 DNA reads TGTGCCAGCAGCCAAGATCGTGTCGCCTATGGCTACACCTTC. Residues: CASSQDRVAYGYTF.

The V and J genes are TRBV5-6 and TRBJ2-7, with D unresolved. This CDR3 spans 14 amino acids. The germline V and J ends were trimmed by 4 bases and 3 bases, with 14 bases remaining between them. Germline loops: CDR1 SGHDT, CDR2 YYEEEE. For the CDR3, the DNA is TGTGCCAGCAGCGCAGGATGGACCCGCTACGAGCAGTACTTC. This translates into CASSAGWTRYEQYF.

This clone was seen ten or more times. The V gene is TRBV10-3, the J gene TRBJ2-1, with 8 bases that match TRBD2. Trimming at V came to 10 bases and at J to 0 bases, leaving 2 bases not matched to a gene. Germline CDR1 reads ENHRY; CDR2 reads SYGVKD. The length of the CDR3 is 13 residues. CDR3 protein: CATGTSSYNEQFF. The CDR3 DNA sequence: TGTGCCACTGGGACTAGCTCCTACAATGAGCAGTTCTTC.

In its sample, this clone was seen a few times. This chain joins TRBV4-1 and TRBJ2-7; D possibly corresponds to TRBD1 (8 bases). CDR3 length: 13 amino acids. V was trimmed by 6 bases and J by 5 bases, leaving 14 bases between them. Per the germline V gene, CDR1 is MGHRA and CDR2 is YSYEKL. Written as DNA, the CDR3 is TGCGCCAGCAGAAGTACAGGGGGGGACGAGCAGTACTTC. Translation gives CASRSTGGDEQYF.

This clone was counted only a few times. The chain couples TRBV14 to TRBJ2-7; either TRBD1 or TRBD2 may fit D (6 bases each). This CDR3 region has 14 residues. The germline gives CDR1 SGHDN, CDR2 FVKESK. Trimming cost V 6 bases and J 1 base, with 13 bases left between them. The CDR3 here is CASSDWGASYEQYF. DNA of the CDR3: TGTGCCAGCAGTGATTGGGGGGCGTCCTACGAGCAGTACTTC.

This clone occurred a few times. The J gene is TRBJ2-3, the V gene TRBV7-2, with 9 bases fitting TRBD1. Germline V lookup: CDR1 SGHTA, CDR2 FQGNSA. The CDR3 covers 16 residues. V lost 1 base to trimming and J lost 5 bases; unmatched junction nucleotides: 7. The CDR3 sequence: CASSLGTGTGLDTQYF. CDR3 coding DNA: TGTGCCAGCAGCTTAGGAACCGGGACAGGGTTAGATACGCAGTATTTT.

The chain links TRBV7-2 to TRBJ1-2; D not resolved. Germline V gene data show CDR1 as SGHTA and CDR2 as FQGNSA. The CDR3 length is 14 residues. Between the trimmed V and J ends, which lost 2 bases and 2 bases, there was a span of 9 bases. DNA of the CDR3: TGTGCCAGCAGCTTATCAAGGGCGAACTATGGCTACACCTTC. It is translated as CASSLSRANYGYTF.

The rearrangement uses TRBV5-6 and TRBJ1-2, with D perhaps matching TRBD1 (6 bases). CDR1 and CDR2 (germline): SGHDT, YYEEEE. The CDR3 length is 16 residues. With 0 bases removed from V and 3 bases from J, the gap between germline ends came to 15 bases. The CDR3 nucleotides read TGTGCCAGCAGCTTGGCCCCGGGGGGCTTATACTATGGCTACACCTTC. Its protein product is CASSLAPGGLYYGYTF.

This chain links TRBV29-1 with TRBJ2-1; D is perhaps TRBD1 (5 bases). The CDR3 has 14 residues. Germline CDR1 SQVTM, CDR2 ANQGSEA. With 7 bases removed from V and 6 bases from J, the gap between germline ends came to 19 bases. The CDR3 DNA follows: TGCAGCGCCGGACACTTCCTGCTGGGCAATGAGCAGTTCTTC. This translates into CSAGHFLLGNEQFF.

Only a few counts were recorded for this clone. This sequence joins TRBV19 and TRBJ2-1; weak D call: TRBD1 (7 bases). The CDR3 sequence is 15 residues long. Trimming removed 7 bases at V and 8 bases at J, with 21 bases between. CDR1 and CDR2 (germline): LNHDA, SQIVND (reference sequence). CDR3 sequence: CASTVTGSTGDEQFF. The CDR3 region has the DNA TGTGCCAGTACCGTGACAGGGTCAACGGGGGATGAGCAGTTCTTC.

CDR3 nucleotide sequence: TGTGCCAGCAGTTCCGGGACAGGGGGCTGGTATGGCTACACCTTC. Its protein product is CASSSGTGGWYGYTF. The V and J genes are TRBV2 and TRBJ1-2; 12 bases align to TRBD1. This CDR3 region has 15 residues. Germline V gene lookup returns CDR1 SNHLY and CDR2 FYNNEI. V dropped 5 bases and J dropped 5; count of bases not matched to a gene: 6. Full variable domain (missing parts from reference TRBV2 and TRBJ1-2): EPEVTQTPSHQVTQMGQEVILRCVPISNHLYFYWYRQILGQKVEFLVSFYNNEISEKSEIFDDQFSVERPDGSNFTLKIRSTKLEDSAMYFCASSSGTGGWYGYTFGSGTRLTVV.

This clone was detected a few times. The rearrangement joins TRBV6-5 to TRBJ2-1, with 7 bases fitting TRBD2. Germline loops: CDR1 MNHEY, CDR2 SVGAGI. Trimming cost V 0 bases and J 7 bases; bases outside gene matches: 9. The CDR3 has 16 residues. The CDR3 loop reads CASSYSSRGSINEQFF. The CDR3, as DNA: TGTGCCAGCAGTTACTCGTCCCGCGGGAGTATTAATGAGCAGTTCTTC.

The chain is built from TRBV7-2 and TRBJ2-2; D could derive from TRBD1 or TRBD2 (5 bases each). Germline V lookup: CDR1 SGHTA, CDR2 FQGNSA. The length of the CDR3 is 17 residues. V lost 6 bases to trimming and J lost 1 base, with 18 bases between them. Here the CDR3 reads CASSARIGTGNTGELFF. The DNA for the CDR3 is TGTGCCAGCAGTGCGAGAATAGGGACGGGGAACACCGGGGAGCTGTTTTTT.

With respect to this clone: The sample holds other DNA sequences that translate to the same CDR3. The rearrangement links TRBV28 to TRBJ2-6; a weak D match, TRBD1 (6 bases). Germline V lookup: CDR1 MDHEN, CDR2 SYDVKM. The ends were cut back, 6 bases at V and 1 base at J, with 10 bases in the middle. The CDR3 covers 15 residues. The CDR3 loop reads CASSSQGSGANVLTF. The CDR3 bases are TGTGCCAGCAGCTCCCAGGGGTCTGGGGCCAACGTCCTGACTTTC. Drawing the rest from reference TRBV28 and TRBJ2-6, the complete variable domain is DVKVTQSSRYLVKRTGEKVFLECVQDMDHENMFWYRQDPGLGLRLIYFSYDVKMKEKGDIPEGYSVSREKKERFSLILESASTNQTSMYLCASSSQGSGANVLTFGAGSRLTVL.

The chain joins TRBV28 to TRBJ1-4; D gene unclear. The ends were cut back, 7 bases at V and 8 bases at J, with 8 bases in the middle. The germline V gene has CDR1 MDHEN and CDR2 SYDVKM. The CDR3 sequence is 11 residues long. This CDR3 is CASTEREKLFF. As DNA, the CDR3 is TGTGCCAGCACCGAGAGGGAAAAACTGTTTTTT.

This clone appeared a few times. This rearrangement joins TRBV7-2 to TRBJ2-2; the D is unclear. Trimming cost V 2 bases and J 3 bases, with 10 bases left between them. The CDR3 covers 15 residues. Germline V gene data show CDR1 as SGHTA and CDR2 as FQGNSA. The CDR3 spells CASSLSMGHTGELFF. Written as DNA, the CDR3 is TGTGCCAGCAGCTTATCCATGGGCCACACCGGGGAGCTGTTTTTT.

This clone was observed a few times. The rearrangement joins TRBV5-6 to TRBJ2-5, with TRBD1 identical over 8 bases. The CDR3 is 14 amino acids. V shed 4 bases, J shed 2 bases, and the junction held 4 bases outside the gene matches. Per the germline V gene, CDR1 is SGHDT and CDR2 is YYEEEE. This CDR3 reads CASSPQGVQETQYF. In DNA, the CDR3 is TGTGCCAGCAGCCCACAGGGGGTACAAGAGACCCAGTACTTC.

This clone showed up just a few times. The chain uses TRBV9 and TRBJ2-7; D remains unclear. Germline-derived CDR1 and CDR2 are SGDLS and YYNGEE. The germline V and J ends were trimmed by 4 bases and 7 bases, with 18 bases remaining between them. This CDR3 comprises 14 residues. The CDR3 sequence: CASSLDPAVGEQYF. The CDR3 DNA reads TGTGCCAGCAGCTTGGACCCGGCGGTGGGGGAGCAGTACTTC.

The sample holds a few counts of this clone. J is TRBJ2-3 and V is TRBV10-3; a weak D match, TRBD1 (5 bases). Germline-derived CDR1 and CDR2 are ENHRY and SYGVKD. This CDR3 is 11 amino acids long. Trimming took off 5 bases at V and 5 bases at J, with 5 bases between the two ends. CDR3 loop: CAISQGDTQYF. Here the CDR3 DNA reads TGTGCCATCAGTCAGGGAGATACGCAGTATTTT.

This sequence joins TRBV7-9 and TRBJ2-1; D perhaps matches TRBD1 (6 bases). The CDR3 contains 15 residues. CDR1 and CDR2 (germline): SEHNR, FQNEAQ (reference sequence). Trimming stripped 5 bases from V and 4 bases from J, with 15 bases between. The CDR3, as DNA: TGTGCCAGCAGCCCCGGGACAAGGGTATACAATGAGCAGTTCTTC. Protein product: CASSPGTRVYNEQFF.

This clone has more than one count but fewer than ten. The V and J genes are TRBV6-1 and TRBJ1-2; D is unresolved. Per the germline V gene, CDR1 is MNHNS and CDR2 is SASEGT. The ends were cut back, 2 bases at V and 0 bases at J, with 4 bases in the middle. The CDR3 covers 13 residues. The CDR3 DNA follows: TGTGCCAGCAGTGAACTCTCTAACTATGGCTACACCTTC. Residues: CASSELSNYGYTF.

This clone was observed a few times. The chain has TRBV7-2 and TRBJ1-2; possible D gene TRBD1, 5 bases. Germline CDR1 and CDR2: SGHTA and FQGNSA. Deletions cut 2 bases from V and 4 bases from J, with 8 bases between. The CDR3 length is 13 residues. In nucleotides, the CDR3 is TGTGCCAGCAGCTTATGGGGCCCCTATGGCTACACCTTC. As protein: CASSLWGPYGYTF.